This TCR beta chain was obtained from a study of identical twins. Study observations and caveats: Beta out-of-frame sequences displayed a weaker excess of sharing between twins.

Points on this clonotype: Its antigen is currently unknown. Compared with germline, one end of the junction differs, possibly owing to a read error.

CDR1 and CDR2 from the germline V gene are MGHDK and SYGVNS. The length of the CDR3 is 15 residues. TCRdb reanalysed the 5' RACE reads using MiXCR and keeps one entry per CDR3 protein. The data show around 500,000 distinct CDR3 sequences, approximately 14% seen once. These data were also filed under a second study, of yellow fever vaccine responses in identical twins.

Sequences were obtained from CD4+ T cells sorted from blood. The chain carries TRBV25-1 and TRBJ2-3; 11 nucleotides match TRBD2. The clonotype comes from a woman younger than 30 in good health. This CDR3 is CASSTTSGVTDTQNF. The CDR3 bases are TGTGCCAGCAGCACGACTAGCGGGGTCACAGATACGCAGAATTTT.